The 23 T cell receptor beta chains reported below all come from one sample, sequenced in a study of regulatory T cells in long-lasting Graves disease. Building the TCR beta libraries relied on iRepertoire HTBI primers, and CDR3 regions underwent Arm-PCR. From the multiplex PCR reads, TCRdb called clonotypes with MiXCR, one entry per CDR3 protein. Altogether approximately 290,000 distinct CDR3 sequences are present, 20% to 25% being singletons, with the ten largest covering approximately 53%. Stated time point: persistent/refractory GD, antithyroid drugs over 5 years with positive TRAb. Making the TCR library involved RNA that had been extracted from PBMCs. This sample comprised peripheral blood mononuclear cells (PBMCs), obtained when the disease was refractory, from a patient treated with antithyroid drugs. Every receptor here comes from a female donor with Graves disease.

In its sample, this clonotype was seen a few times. CDR3 DNA: TGTGCCTGGAGCCAATACCCACCCGCACCGGGACTCACTCCAGAGACCCAGTACTTC. Translating gives CAWSQYPPAPGLTPETQYF. This chain connects TRBV30 to TRBJ2-5; D is perhaps TRBD2 (6 bases). Trimming removed 3 bases from V and 4 bases from J, with 30 bases in between. This CDR3 contains 19 residues. Germline V lookup: CDR1 GTSNPN, CDR2 SVGIG (reference sequence).

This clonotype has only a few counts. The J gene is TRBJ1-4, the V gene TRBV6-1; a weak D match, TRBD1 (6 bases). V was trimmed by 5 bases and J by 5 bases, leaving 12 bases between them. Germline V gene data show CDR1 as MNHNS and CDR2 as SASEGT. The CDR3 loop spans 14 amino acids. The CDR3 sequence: CASSQQRGNEKLFF. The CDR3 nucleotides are TGTGCCAGCAGTCAACAAAGGGGGAATGAAAAACTGTTTTTT.

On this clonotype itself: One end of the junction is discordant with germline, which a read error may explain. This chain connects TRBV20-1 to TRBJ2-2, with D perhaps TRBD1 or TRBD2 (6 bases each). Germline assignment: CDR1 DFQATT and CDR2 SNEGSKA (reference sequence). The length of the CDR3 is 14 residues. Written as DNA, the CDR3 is TGCAGTGCCCAGGGGCTAGCGAACCCCGGGGAGCTGTTTTTT. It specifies CSAQGLANPGELFF.

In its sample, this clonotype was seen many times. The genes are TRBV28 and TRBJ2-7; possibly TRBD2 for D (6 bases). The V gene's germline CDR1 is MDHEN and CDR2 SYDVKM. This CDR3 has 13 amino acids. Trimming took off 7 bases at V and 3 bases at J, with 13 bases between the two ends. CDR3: CASTTGTRYEQYF. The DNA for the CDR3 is TGTGCCAGCACTACCGGGACTCGCTACGAGCAGTACTTC.

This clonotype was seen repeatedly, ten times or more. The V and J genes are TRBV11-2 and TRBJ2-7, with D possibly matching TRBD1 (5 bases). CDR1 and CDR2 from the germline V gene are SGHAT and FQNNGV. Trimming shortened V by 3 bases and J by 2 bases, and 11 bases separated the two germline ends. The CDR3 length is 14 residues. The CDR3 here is CASSFAGKAYEQYF. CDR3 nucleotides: TGTGCCAGCAGCTTTGCAGGGAAGGCCTACGAGCAGTACTTC.

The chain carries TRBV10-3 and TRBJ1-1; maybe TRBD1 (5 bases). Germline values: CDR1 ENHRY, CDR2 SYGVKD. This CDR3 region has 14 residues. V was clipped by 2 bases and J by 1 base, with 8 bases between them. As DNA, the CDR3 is TGTGCCATCAGTGAGGGACAACCGAACACTGAAGCTTTCTTT. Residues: CAISEGQPNTEAFF.

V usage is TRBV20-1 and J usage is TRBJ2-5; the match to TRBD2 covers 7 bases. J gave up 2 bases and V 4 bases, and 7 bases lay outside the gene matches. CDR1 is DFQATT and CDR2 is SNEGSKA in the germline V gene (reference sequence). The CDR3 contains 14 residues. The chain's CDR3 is CSAISGEGQETQYF. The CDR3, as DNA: TGCAGTGCTATATCGGGGGAGGGTCAAGAGACCCAGTACTTC.

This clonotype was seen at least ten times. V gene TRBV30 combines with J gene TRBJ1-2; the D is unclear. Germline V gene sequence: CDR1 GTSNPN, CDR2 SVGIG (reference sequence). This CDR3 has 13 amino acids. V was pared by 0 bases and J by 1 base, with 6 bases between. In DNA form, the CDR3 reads TGTGCCTGGAGTGTGGTGGATAACTATGGCTACACCTTC. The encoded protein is CAWSVVDNYGYTF.

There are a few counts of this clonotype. The chain's CDR3 is CASSYRWTENSYEQYF. The CDR3, as DNA: TGTGCCAGCAGTTACCGATGGACAGAAAACTCCTACGAGCAGTACTTC. This chain connects TRBV6-5 to TRBJ2-7, with TRBD1 as a possible D gene (6 bases). The CDR3 sequence is 16 residues long. V was clipped by 2 bases and J by 0 bases, with 14 bases between them. The germline V gene encodes CDR1 MNHEY and CDR2 SVGAGI.

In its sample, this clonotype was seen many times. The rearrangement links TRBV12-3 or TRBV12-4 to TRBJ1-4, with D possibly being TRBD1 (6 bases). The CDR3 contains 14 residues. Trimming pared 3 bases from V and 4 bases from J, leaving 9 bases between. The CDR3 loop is CASSFDRLNEKLFF. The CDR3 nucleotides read TGTGCCAGCAGTTTCGACAGGCTTAATGAAAAACTGTTTTTT.

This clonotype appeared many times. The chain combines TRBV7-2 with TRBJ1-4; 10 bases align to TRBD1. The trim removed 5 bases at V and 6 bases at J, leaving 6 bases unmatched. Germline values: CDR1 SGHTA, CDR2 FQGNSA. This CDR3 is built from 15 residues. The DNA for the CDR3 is TGTGCCAGCAGCGAAAGACAGGGGGCATATGAAAAACTGTTTTTT. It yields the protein CASSERQGAYEKLFF. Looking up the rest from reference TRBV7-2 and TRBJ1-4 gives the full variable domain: GAGVSQSPSNKVTEKGKDVELRCDPISGHTALYWYRQSLGQGLEFLIYFQGNSAPDKSGLPSDRFSAERTGGSVSTLTIQRTQQEDSAVYLCASSERQGAYEKLFFGSGTQLSVL.

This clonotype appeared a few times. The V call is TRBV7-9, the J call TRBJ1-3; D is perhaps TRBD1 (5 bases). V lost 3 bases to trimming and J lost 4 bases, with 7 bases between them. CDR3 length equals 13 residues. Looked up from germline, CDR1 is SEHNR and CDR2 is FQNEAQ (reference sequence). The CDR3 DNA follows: TGTGCCAGCAGCTTGACAGAAGGAAACACCATATATTTT. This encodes CASSLTEGNTIYF. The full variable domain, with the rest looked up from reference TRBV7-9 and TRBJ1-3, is DTGVSQNPRHKITKRGQNVTFRCDPISEHNRLYWYRQTLGQGPEFLTYFQNEAQLEKSRLLSDRFSAERPKGSFSTLEIQRTEQGDSAMYLCASSLTEGNTIYFGEGSWLTVV.

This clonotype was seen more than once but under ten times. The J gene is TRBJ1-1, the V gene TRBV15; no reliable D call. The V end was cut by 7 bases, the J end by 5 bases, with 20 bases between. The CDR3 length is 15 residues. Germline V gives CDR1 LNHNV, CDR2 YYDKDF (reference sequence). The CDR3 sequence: CATNHGRAQRTEAFF. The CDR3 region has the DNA TGTGCCACCAACCACGGGCGGGCCCAACGGACTGAAGCTTTCTTT.

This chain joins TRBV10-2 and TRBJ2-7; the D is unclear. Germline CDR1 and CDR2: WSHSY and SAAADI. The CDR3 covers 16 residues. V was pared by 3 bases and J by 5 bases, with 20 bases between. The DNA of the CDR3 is TGCGCCAGCAGTGACCTGGCTTTTAAGGGTACTCACGAGCAGTACTTC. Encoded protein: CASSDLAFKGTHEQYF.

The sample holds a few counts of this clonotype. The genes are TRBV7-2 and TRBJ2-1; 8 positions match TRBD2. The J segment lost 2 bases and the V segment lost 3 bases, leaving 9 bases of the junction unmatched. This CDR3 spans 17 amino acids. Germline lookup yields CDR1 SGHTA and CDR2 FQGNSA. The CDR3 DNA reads TGTGCCAGCAGCTTCTATACGGGACTAGTAGCCTACAATGAGCAGTTCTTC. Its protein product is CASSFYTGLVAYNEQFF.

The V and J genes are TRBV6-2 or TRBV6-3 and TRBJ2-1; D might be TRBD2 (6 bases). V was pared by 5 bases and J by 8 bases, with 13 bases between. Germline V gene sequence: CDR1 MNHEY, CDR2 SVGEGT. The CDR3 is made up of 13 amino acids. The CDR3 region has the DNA TGTGCCAGCAGTCCCCGGGGGTTTGATGAGCAGTTCTTC. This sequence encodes CASSPRGFDEQFF.

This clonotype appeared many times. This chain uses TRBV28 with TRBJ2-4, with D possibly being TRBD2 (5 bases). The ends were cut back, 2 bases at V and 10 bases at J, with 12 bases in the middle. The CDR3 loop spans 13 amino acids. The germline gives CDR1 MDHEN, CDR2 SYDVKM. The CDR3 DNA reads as TGTGCCAGCAGTTTAGCAGGAGGTGGGATTCAGTACTTC. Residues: CASSLAGGGIQYF.

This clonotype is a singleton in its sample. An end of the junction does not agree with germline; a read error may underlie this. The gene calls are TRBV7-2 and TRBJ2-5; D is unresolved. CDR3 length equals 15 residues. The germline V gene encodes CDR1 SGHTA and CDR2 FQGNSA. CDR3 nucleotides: TGCGCCAGCAGCTTGGCCGTGAACTACCAAGAGACCCAGTACTTC. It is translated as CASSLAVNYQETQYF.

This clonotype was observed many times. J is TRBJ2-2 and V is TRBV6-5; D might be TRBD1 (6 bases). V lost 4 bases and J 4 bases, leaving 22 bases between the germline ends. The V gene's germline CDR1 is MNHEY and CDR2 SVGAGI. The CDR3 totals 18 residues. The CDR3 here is CASSSLIYRDRGTGELFF. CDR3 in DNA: TGTGCCAGCAGTTCTCTTATATACAGGGATAGAGGCACCGGGGAGCTGTTTTTT.

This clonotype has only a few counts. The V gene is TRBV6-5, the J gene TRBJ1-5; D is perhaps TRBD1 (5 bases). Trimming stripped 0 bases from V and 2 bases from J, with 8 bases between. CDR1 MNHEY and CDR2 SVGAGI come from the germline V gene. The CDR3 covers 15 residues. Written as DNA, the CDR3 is TGTGCCAGCAGTTACTCGGGGGATGGCAATCAGCCCCAGCATTTT. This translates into CASSYSGDGNQPQHF.

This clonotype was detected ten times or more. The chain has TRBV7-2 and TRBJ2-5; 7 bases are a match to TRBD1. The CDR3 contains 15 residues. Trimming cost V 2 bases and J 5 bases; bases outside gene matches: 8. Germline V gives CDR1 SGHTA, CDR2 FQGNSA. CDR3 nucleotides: TGTGCCAGCAGCTTAATGCAGGGGGAAGAGGAGACCCAGTACTTC. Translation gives CASSLMQGEEETQYF.

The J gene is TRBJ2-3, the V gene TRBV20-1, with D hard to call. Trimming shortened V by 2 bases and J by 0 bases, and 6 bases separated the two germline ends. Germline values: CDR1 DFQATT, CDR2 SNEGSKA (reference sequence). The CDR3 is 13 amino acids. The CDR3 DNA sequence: TGCAGTGCTAGACGACCCAGCACAGATACGCAGTATTTT. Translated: CSARRPSTDTQYF.

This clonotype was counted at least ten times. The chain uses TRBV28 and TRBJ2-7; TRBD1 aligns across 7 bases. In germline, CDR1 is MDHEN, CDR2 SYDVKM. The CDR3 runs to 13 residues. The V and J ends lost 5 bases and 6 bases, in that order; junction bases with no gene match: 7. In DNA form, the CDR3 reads TGTGCCAGCAGTATCATACAGGGGCGCGAGCAGTACTTC. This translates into CASSIIQGREQYF.